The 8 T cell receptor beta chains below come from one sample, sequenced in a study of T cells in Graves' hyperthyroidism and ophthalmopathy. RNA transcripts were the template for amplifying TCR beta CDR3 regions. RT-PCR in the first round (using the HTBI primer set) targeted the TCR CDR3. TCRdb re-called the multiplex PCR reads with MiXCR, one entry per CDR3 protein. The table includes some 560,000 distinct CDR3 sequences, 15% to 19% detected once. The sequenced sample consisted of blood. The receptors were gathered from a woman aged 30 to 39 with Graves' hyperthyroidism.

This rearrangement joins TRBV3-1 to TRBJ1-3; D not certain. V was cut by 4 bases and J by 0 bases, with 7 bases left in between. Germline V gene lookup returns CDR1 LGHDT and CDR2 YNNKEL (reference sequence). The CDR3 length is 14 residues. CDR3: CASSLLTSGNTIYF. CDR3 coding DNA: TGTGCCAGCAGCCTCCTGACCTCTGGAAACACCATATATTTT.

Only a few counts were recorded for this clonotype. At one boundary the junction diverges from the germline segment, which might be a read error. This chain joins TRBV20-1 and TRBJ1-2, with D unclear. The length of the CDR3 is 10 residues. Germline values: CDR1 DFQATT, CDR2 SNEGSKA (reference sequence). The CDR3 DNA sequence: TGCAGTGCTAGAGCTAAGGTCGACGCCTTC. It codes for CSARAKVDAF.

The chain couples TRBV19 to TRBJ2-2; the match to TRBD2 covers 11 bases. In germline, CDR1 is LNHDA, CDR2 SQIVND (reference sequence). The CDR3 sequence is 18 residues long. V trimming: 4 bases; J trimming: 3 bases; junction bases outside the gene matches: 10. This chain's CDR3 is CASSTRRLAGRDTGELFF. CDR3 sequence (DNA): TGTGCCAGTAGTACCCGAAGACTAGCGGGACGGGACACCGGGGAGCTGTTTTTT.

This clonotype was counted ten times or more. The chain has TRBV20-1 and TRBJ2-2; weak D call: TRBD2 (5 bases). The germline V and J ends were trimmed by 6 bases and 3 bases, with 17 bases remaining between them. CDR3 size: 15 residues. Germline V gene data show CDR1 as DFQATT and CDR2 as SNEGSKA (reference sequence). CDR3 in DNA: TGCAGTGCAGGGTTACCGGGATCGGACACCGGGGAGCTGTTTTTT. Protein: CSAGLPGSDTGELFF.

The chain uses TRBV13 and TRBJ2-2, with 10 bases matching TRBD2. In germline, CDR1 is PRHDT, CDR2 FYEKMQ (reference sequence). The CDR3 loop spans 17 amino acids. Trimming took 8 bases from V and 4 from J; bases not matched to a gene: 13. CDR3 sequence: CASSLPTSGLGTGELFF. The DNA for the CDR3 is TGTGCCAGCTCACTTCCGACTAGCGGGCTTGGCACCGGGGAGCTGTTTTTT. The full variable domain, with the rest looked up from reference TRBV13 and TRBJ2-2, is AAGVIQSPRHLIKEKRETATLKCYPIPRHDTVYWYQQGPGQDPQFLISFYEKMQSDKGSIPDRFSAQQFSDYHSELNMSSLELGDSALYFCASSLPTSGLGTGELFFGEGSRLTVL.

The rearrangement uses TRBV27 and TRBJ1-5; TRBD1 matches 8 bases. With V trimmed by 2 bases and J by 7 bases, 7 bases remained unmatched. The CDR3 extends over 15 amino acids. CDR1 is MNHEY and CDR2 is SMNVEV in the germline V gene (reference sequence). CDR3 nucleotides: TGTGCCAGCAGTTTAACCGGACAGGGACGACAGCCCCAGCATTTT. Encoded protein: CASSLTGQGRQPQHF.

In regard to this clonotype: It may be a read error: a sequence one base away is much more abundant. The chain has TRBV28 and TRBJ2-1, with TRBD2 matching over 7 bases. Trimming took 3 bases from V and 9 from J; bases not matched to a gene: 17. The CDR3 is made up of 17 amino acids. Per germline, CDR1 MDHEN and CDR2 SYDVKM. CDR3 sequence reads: CASSFGPLGGGGVEQFF. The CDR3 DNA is TGTGCCAGCAGTTTCGGTCCTCTGGGGGGGGGGGGGGTTGAGCAGTTCTTC.

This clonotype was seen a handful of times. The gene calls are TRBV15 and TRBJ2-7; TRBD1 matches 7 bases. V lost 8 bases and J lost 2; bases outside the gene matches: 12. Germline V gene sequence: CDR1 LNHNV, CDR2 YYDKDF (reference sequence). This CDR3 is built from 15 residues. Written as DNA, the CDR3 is TGTGCCACCGCAAGACAGGGTTTAAATCCCTACGAGCAGTACTTC. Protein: CATARQGLNPYEQYF.